Detailed here is one T cell receptor (beta chain). TCRdb reprocessed the RT-PCR reads with MiXCR, giving one entry per CDR3 protein. This sample has roughly 200,000 distinct CDR3 sequences, with roughly 38% found just once. The CDR3 is 14 residues long. Germline values: CDR1 SGHDT, CDR2 YYEEEE. Trimming cost V 3 bases and J 8 bases, with 18 bases left between them. This specimen comes from a study of patients and donors after allogeneic stem cell transplantation. Sequenced input: blood, either unsorted or a sorted T cell fraction (not recorded which). This TCR was recovered from a human donor who was either an allogeneic HSCT recipient or a stem cell or donor lymphocyte infusion donor (not recorded which). It is not recorded whose cells these are; they may come from a transplant donor. J is TRBJ2-7 and V is TRBV5-6, with D possibly being TRBD1 (6 bases). The CDR3 here is CASSSSQGWFKQYF. Written as DNA, the CDR3 is TGTGCCAGCAGCTCTTCACAGGGTTGGTTCAAGCAGTACTTC.